The clone carrying this T cell receptor beta chain was observed a handful of times. Its target is not known. This entry comes from a study of CD8+ T cells in alopecia areata. Findings of the study overall: Tofacitinib delivered significant drops in scalp clonality and in expanded CD8+ clones among the top 100.

Treatment indicated: oral pan-JAK inhibitor, 5-10 mg twice daily. PBMCs yielded sorted CD4+ and CD8+ T cells. V lost 3 bases, J lost 3 bases, and 10 bases lay in between. CDR1 SGDLS and CDR2 YYNGEE come from the germline V gene. The CDR3 sequence is 14 residues long. As the sequencing template, cDNA was produced by extracting RNA and reverse transcribing it. Sequencing was performed with immunoSEQ multiplex PCR; in TCRdb, only in-frame clones are kept and a portion is missing. The sample has roughly 200,000 clones; under 40% are singletons. Sequences were derived from CD4+ T cells sorted from blood, sampled between weeks 30 and 35, from a patient treated with tofacitinib. The chain recombines TRBV9 with TRBJ2-1, with D unresolved. This clonotype originated in a human donor with alopecia areata. CDR3 loop: CASSADGFYNEQFF. In nucleotides, the CDR3 is TGTGCCAGCAGCGCGGACGGGTTCTACAATGAGCAGTTCTTC. Together with reference TRBV9 and TRBJ2-1, the CDR3 gives the full variable domain: DSGVTQTPKHLITATGQRVTLRCSPRSGDLSVYWYQQSLDQGLQFLIQYYNGEERAKGNILERFSAQQFPDLHSELNLSSLELGDSALYFCASSADGFYNEQFFGPGTRLTVL.